This record looks at one T cell receptor (beta chain) sequence and its context. Its target is not known. In patients chosen for sequencing, flow cytometry had shown CD8+CD57+ cell expansion. In all patients, the disease was severe acquired aplastic anemia. Patients had received no therapy at the time of blood sampling. This specimen comes from a study of CD8+CD57+ T cells in acquired aplastic anemia. Study at large: Sorted CD4+ and CD8+ cell DNA averaged approximately 3.4 ug.

Study-level results: Patient and control CD8+ Simpson's diversity was not significantly different.

Genomic DNA was employed as the template in profiling TCR beta VDJ and CDR3. From the reads, TCRdb called clonotypes with MiXCR, one entry per CDR3 protein. The table lists about 120,000 distinct CDR3 sequences, about two fifths of them singletons. The source material was sorted CD4+, CD8+, or CD8+CD57+ T cells (not recorded which) from PBMCs. This TCR came from a human donor with aplastic anemia.

The CDR3 DNA follows: TGCGCCAGCAGTGACCCCTCTAGCGGGGGCTACAATGAGCAGTTCTTC. Translated: CASSDPSSGGYNEQFF. V and J are TRBV10-2 and TRBJ2-1; 10 bases map to TRBD2. The CDR3 loop spans 16 amino acids. J was trimmed by 3 bases and V by 3 bases; bases with no gene match: 5. CDR1 is WSHSY, CDR2 SAAADI, per germline.